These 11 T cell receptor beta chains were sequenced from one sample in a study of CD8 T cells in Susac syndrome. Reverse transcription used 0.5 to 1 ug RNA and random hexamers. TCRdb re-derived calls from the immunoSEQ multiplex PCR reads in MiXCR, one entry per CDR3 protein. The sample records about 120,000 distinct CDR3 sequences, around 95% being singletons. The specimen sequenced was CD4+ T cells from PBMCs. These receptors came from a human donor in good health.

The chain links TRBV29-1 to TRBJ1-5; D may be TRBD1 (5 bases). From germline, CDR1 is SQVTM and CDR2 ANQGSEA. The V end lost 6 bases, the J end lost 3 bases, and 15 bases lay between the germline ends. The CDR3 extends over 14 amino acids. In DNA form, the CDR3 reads TGCAGCGTCGCACTGGGGACGGACAATCAGCCCCAGCATTTT. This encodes CSVALGTDNQPQHF.

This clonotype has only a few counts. The CDR3 is CAWSLAGGQPQHF. The CDR3 coding sequence is TGTGCCTGGAGCCTCGCGGGTGGGCAGCCCCAGCATTTT. This sequence joins TRBV30 and TRBJ1-5; D uncertain. The V end was cut by 3 bases, the J end by 7 bases, with 13 bases between. The CDR3 sequence is 13 residues long. Germline assignment: CDR1 GTSNPN and CDR2 SVGIG (reference sequence).

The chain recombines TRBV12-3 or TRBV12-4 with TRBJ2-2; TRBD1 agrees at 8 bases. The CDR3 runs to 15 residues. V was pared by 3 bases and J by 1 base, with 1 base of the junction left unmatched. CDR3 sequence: CASSFDRGNTGELFF. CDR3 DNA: TGTGCCAGCAGTTTTGACAGGGGGAACACCGGGGAGCTGTTTTTT.

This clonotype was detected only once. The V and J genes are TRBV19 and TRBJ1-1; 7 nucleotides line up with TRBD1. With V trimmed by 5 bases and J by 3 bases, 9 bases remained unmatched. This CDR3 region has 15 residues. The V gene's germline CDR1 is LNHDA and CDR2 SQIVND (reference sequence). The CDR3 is CASSPLGQVDTEAFF. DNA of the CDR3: TGTGCCAGTAGTCCCCTCGGACAGGTCGACACTGAAGCTTTCTTT. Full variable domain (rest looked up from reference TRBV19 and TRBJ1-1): DGGITQSPKYLFRKEGQNVTLSCEQNLNHDAMYWYRQDPGQGLRLIYYSQIVNDFQKGDIAEGYSVSREKKESFPLTVTSAQKNPTAFYLCASSPLGQVDTEAFFGQGTRLTVV.

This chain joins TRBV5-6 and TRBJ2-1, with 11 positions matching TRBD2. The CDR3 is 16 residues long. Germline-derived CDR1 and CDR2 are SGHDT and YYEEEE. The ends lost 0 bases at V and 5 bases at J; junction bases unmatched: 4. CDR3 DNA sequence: TGTGCCAGCAGCTTGGCCGGGACTAGCGGCAACAATGAGCAGTTCTTC. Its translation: CASSLAGTSGNNEQFF.

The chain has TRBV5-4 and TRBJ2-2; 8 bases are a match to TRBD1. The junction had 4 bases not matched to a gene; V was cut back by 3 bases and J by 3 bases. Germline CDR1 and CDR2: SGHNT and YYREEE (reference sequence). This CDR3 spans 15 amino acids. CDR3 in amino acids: CASSWSTGDTGELFF. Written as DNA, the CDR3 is TGTGCCAGCAGCTGGTCGACAGGGGACACCGGGGAGCTGTTTTTT.

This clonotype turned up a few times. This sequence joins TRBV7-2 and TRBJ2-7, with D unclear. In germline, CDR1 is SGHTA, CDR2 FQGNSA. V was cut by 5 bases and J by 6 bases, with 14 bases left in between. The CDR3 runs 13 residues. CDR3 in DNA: TGTGCCAGCAGCCCTACTCCTTCCCCCGAGCAGTACTTC. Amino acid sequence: CASSPTPSPEQYF. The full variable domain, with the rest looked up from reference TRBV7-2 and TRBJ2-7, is GAGVSQSPSNKVTEKGKDVELRCDPISGHTALYWYRQSLGQGLEFLIYFQGNSAPDKSGLPSDRFSAERTGGSVSTLTIQRTQQEDSAVYLCASSPTPSPEQYFGPGTRLTVT.

CDR3 sequence (DNA): TGTGCCAGCAGCTTTGCTTCAGGGGGCGGATGGGAGACCCAGTACTTC. It encodes CASSFASGGGWETQYF. This rearrangement joins TRBV7-8 to TRBJ2-5; TRBD1 matches at 8 bases. The CDR3 has 16 residues. Germline CDR1 reads SGHVS; CDR2 reads FQNEAQ. Losses at the gene ends were 3 bases for V and 5 bases for J; bases not matched to a gene: 11.

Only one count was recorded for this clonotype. The CDR3 DNA reads as TGCAGTGCTAGAGATTTATGGGTAGGGATGGAAGAGACCCAGTACTTC. Protein: CSARDLWVGMEETQYF. The gene calls are TRBV20-1 and TRBJ2-5; D uncertain. V was trimmed by 0 bases and J by 3 bases, leaving 17 bases between them. There are 16 residues in the CDR3. Germline loops: CDR1 DFQATT, CDR2 SNEGSKA (reference sequence).

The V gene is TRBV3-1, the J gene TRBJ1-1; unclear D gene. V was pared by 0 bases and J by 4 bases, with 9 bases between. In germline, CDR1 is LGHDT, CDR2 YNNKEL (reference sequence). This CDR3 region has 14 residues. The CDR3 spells CASSQEIRSTEAFF. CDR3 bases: TGTGCCAGCAGCCAAGAGATACGCAGCACTGAAGCTTTCTTT.

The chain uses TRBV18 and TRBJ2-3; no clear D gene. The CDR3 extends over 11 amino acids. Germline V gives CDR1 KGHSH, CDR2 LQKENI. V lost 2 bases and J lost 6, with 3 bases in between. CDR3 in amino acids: CASSPEDTQYF. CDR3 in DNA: TGTGCCAGCTCACCAGAGGATACGCAGTATTTT.